The following is a T cell receptor beta chain sequence with its context. The antigen is undetermined. The data were obtained in a study of OX40 agonist ivuxolimab in advanced cancers. Study-level background: Ivuxolimab, which is an agonistic anti-OX40 (CD134) antibody, was administered to the patients. The group had a mean age of approximately 60 years, ranged from about 23 to 79, and was 82.7% male. Whole-study findings and limits: Clonal expansion from baseline to week 6 occurred in both CD4+ and CD8+ T cells. Mean expanded clone counts were higher in CD8+ than CD4+ T cells.

The protocol was immunoSEQ multiplex PCR, while the TCRdb copy is restricted to in-frame clones and leaves out a portion. The profile shows fewer than 65,000 clones, 75% to 90% of them singletons. Germline loops: CDR1 MNHEY, CDR2 SVGAGI. This CDR3 contains 13 residues. The ends were cut back, 7 bases at V and 3 bases at J, with 12 bases in the middle. The source material was CD4+ or CD8+ T cells sorted from blood, sampled in a trial of the OX40 agonist ivuxolimab. This chain uses TRBV6-5 with TRBJ1-1, with D perhaps matching TRBD1 (5 bases). This receptor was obtained from an adult with an advanced solid tumor such as melanoma, head and neck, liver or kidney cancer. The CDR3 is CASTYGRDTEAFF. In DNA form, the CDR3 reads TGTGCCAGCACCTACGGCAGGGACACTGAAGCTTTCTTT.